This is a list of T cell receptor beta chains from one sample in a study of shared clonotypes between healthy human individuals. Some clones are missing from TCRdb's copy, which holds only in-frame ones; the method was immunoSEQ multiplex PCR. The repertoire holds 2 million to 3 million clones, with more than 85% as singletons. Sequences were obtained from naive CD4+ T cells from PBMCs. These receptors were collected from a man aged 18 to 29 in good health. Some clones in this sample may be carry-over from other donors' samples. The CDR3 runs from the conserved cysteine through the conserved F or W. Each record gives: clone size, J gene, V gene, D gene, CDR3 DNA, CDR3 protein. A D gene is named only where the DNA matches it firmly. Clone size is given for some rows only: seen once, a few or many times, or a class if the clone is expanded.

clone_size: .; j_call: TRBJ1-1; v_call: TRBV10-1; d_call: .; cdr3_nt: TGCGCCAGCGTAGTACCCGCGGGACCCGTTAGAGGGTACACTGAAGCTTTCTTT; cdr3_aa: CASVVPAGPVRGYTEAFF
clone_size: .; j_call: TRBJ2-4; v_call: TRBV4-1; d_call: .; cdr3_nt: TGCGCCAGCAGTCCATCGGGCCGCGGGTGGGACATTCAGTACTTC; cdr3_aa: CASSPSGRGWDIQYF
clone_size: .; j_call: TRBJ2-3; v_call: TRBV29-1; d_call: .; cdr3_nt: TGCAGCCCGCGCCGGTACCATATTGCGGATACGCAGTATTTT; cdr3_aa: CSPRRYHIADTQYF
clone_size: .; j_call: TRBJ1-1; v_call: TRBV4-1; d_call: .; cdr3_nt: TGCGCCAGCAGCCAAGATCGGGCGGGGCTTTCTGAAGCTTTCTTT; cdr3_aa: CASSQDRAGLSEAFF
clone_size: .; j_call: TRBJ1-5; v_call: TRBV4-3; d_call: TRBD1; cdr3_nt: TGCGCCAGCAGCCAAGACAGGGGGCAGGGTCAGCCCCAGCATTTT; cdr3_aa: CASSQDRGQGQPQHF
clone_size: .; j_call: TRBJ2-7; v_call: TRBV5-4; d_call: .; cdr3_nt: TGTGCCAGCAGCTTGAAACAACGGCCCACCGAGCAGTACTTC; cdr3_aa: CASSLKQRPTEQYF
clone_size: once; j_call: TRBJ2-7; v_call: TRBV28; d_call: .; cdr3_nt: TGTGCCACCGCGGTCCAATCCTACGAGCAGTACTTC; cdr3_aa: CATAVQSYEQYF
clone_size: .; j_call: TRBJ2-5; v_call: TRBV5-1; d_call: TRBD1; cdr3_nt: TGCGCCAGCAGCCAAACAGGGGGAAAGGAGACCCAGTACTTC; cdr3_aa: CASSQTGGKETQYF
clone_size: .; j_call: TRBJ1-2; v_call: TRBV27; d_call: TRBD1; cdr3_nt: TGTGCCAGCAGGCCACAGGGGTACTATGGCTACACCTTC; cdr3_aa: CASRPQGYYGYTF
clone_size: .; j_call: TRBJ2-7; v_call: TRBV28; d_call: .; cdr3_nt: TGTGCCAGCAGACCTGGTAATTTCGGGGCCTACGAGCAGTACTTC; cdr3_aa: CASRPGNFGAYEQYF
clone_size: .; j_call: TRBJ2-5; v_call: TRBV28; d_call: .; cdr3_nt: TGTGCCAGCAGTTCCTCGGGTGGGAGCTATCAGGAGACCCAGTACTTC; cdr3_aa: CASSSSGGSYQETQYF